One and the same sample provided the 24 T cell receptor beta chains below, sequenced in a study of T cells in tuberculosis. Sequencing used immunoSEQ multiplex PCR; TCRdb keeps in-frame clones, though not all of them. The sample lists 35,000 to 40,000 clones, around 93% occurring once. The sample taken for sequencing was PBMCs. These receptor sequences come from a donor between 5 and 29 years old with latent tuberculosis or without tuberculosis infection. Some clones in this sample may be carry-over from other donors' samples.

The chain joins TRBV5-1 to TRBJ2-5; TRBD1 is a possible D gene (7 bases). The CDR3 totals 14 residues. Per the germline V gene, CDR1 is SGHRS and CDR2 is YFSETQ. V lost 4 bases and J lost 5, with 15 bases in between. The CDR3 coding sequence is TGCGCCAGCAGCGGAGGGGGACAGTTGGAGACCCAGTACTTC. Translated: CASSGGGQLETQYF.

This sequence joins TRBV6-1 and TRBJ1-1; TRBD1 agrees at 8 bases. Germline CDR1 MNHNS, CDR2 SASEGT. The CDR3 contains 12 residues. V lost 2 bases to trimming and J lost 9 bases; unmatched junction nucleotides: 2. The CDR3 spells CASSEHRGKAFF. The CDR3, as DNA: TGTGCCAGCAGTGAACACAGGGGGAAAGCTTTCTTT.

The chain carries TRBV4-3 and TRBJ2-7, with 11 bases aligning to TRBD2. There are 14 residues in the CDR3. With 1 base clipped from V and 9 bases from J, the junction kept 5 bases outside the gene matches. Germline-derived CDR1 and CDR2 are LGHNA and YSLEER. CDR3 in amino acids: CASSQGLAGSVQYF. DNA for the CDR3: TGCGCCAGCAGCCAAGGACTAGCGGGGTCTGTGCAGTACTTC.

This chain joins TRBV5-6 and TRBJ1-4; the match to TRBD1 covers 10 bases. The J segment lost 2 bases and the V segment lost 4 bases, leaving 8 bases of the junction unmatched. The CDR3 loop spans 17 amino acids. Germline lookup yields CDR1 SGHDT and CDR2 YYEEEE. The CDR3 reads CASSPGTGEKTNEKLFF. The CDR3 nucleotides read TGTGCCAGCAGCCCCGGGACAGGGGAAAAGACTAATGAAAAACTGTTTTTT.

The CDR3 nucleotides are TGCGCCAGCAGCCCGGCCAGCAACTACTACGAGCAGTACTTC. As protein: CASSPASNYYEQYF. The J gene is TRBJ2-7, the V gene TRBV4-1; D is uncertain. Germline lookup yields CDR1 MGHRA and CDR2 YSYEKL. This CDR3 comprises 14 residues. The V and J ends lost 4 bases and 3 bases respectively, with 13 bases between them.

V and J are TRBV19 and TRBJ2-2, with D possibly matching TRBD2 (6 bases). Germline V CDR1 and CDR2: LNHDA, SQIVND (reference sequence). V lost 6 bases and J lost 6, with 14 bases in between. The CDR3 runs to 14 residues. The chain's CDR3 is CASSAWGGPGELFF. CDR3 DNA sequence: TGTGCCAGTAGCGCTTGGGGAGGACCCGGGGAGCTGTTTTTT.

The chain joins TRBV19 to TRBJ2-7; 12 positions match TRBD2. Germline loops: CDR1 LNHDA, CDR2 SQIVND (reference sequence). The CDR3 loop spans 15 amino acids. V shed 3 bases and J 2 bases; nucleotides not matched to a gene: 2. The CDR3 region is CASSMTSGRTYEQYF. The CDR3 DNA sequence: TGTGCCAGTAGTATGACTAGCGGGAGAACCTACGAGCAGTACTTC. The full variable domain, in which reference TRBV19 and TRBJ2-7 provide the parts outside the CDR3, is DGGITQSPKYLFRKEGQNVTLSCEQNLNHDAMYWYRQDPGQGLRLIYYSQIVNDFQKGDIAEGYSVSREKKESFPLTVTSAQKNPTAFYLCASSMTSGRTYEQYFGPGTRLTVT.

The chain uses TRBV19 and TRBJ1-4; TRBD1 matches 9 bases. The germline V gene has CDR1 LNHDA and CDR2 SQIVND (reference sequence). The junction had 6 bases not matched to a gene; V was cut back by 5 bases and J by 5 bases. The CDR3 has 15 residues. This chain's CDR3 is CASSRRQGENEKLFF. CDR3 in DNA: TGTGCCAGTAGTCGCCGACAGGGGGAAAATGAAAAACTGTTTTTT.

The V and J genes are TRBV5-6 and TRBJ1-2; 9 positions agree with TRBD1. This CDR3 spans 14 amino acids. Trimming at V came to 5 bases and at J to 4 bases, leaving 6 bases not matched to a gene. Germline loops: CDR1 SGHDT, CDR2 YYEEEE. CDR3 sequence reads: CASRHRGRSYGYTF. CDR3 sequence (DNA): TGTGCCAGCAGACACAGGGGGCGCAGCTATGGCTACACCTTC.

This chain connects TRBV7-6 to TRBJ1-1; no firm D call. The germline V gene encodes CDR1 SGHVS and CDR2 FNYEAQ. The CDR3 contains 14 residues. V was cut by 0 bases and J by 3 bases, with 8 bases left in between. The CDR3 coding sequence is TGTGCCAGCAGCTTAGCCCCCGAGTACACTGAAGCTTTCTTT. Translated: CASSLAPEYTEAFF.

This chain uses TRBV10-3 with TRBJ2-3, with 7 positions matching TRBD2. Looked up from germline, CDR1 is ENHRY and CDR2 is SYGVKD. This CDR3 region has 14 residues. The trim removed 6 bases at V and 5 bases at J, leaving 8 bases unmatched. This CDR3 is CAIRSSGGKDTQYF. CDR3 DNA sequence: TGTGCCATCAGATCTAGCGGTGGAAAAGATACGCAGTATTTT.

V gene TRBV19 combines with J gene TRBJ1-2; D ambiguous. Looked up from germline, CDR1 is LNHDA and CDR2 is SQIVND (reference sequence). V was cut by 4 bases and J by 8 bases, with 14 bases left in between. The CDR3 contains 13 residues. The DNA for the CDR3 is TGTGCCAGTAGTACATCTCCGCACCGGGGCTACACCTTC. This sequence encodes CASSTSPHRGYTF.

The chain couples TRBV5-1 to TRBJ2-5; no definite D call. Germline V gives CDR1 SGHRS, CDR2 YFSETQ. Trimming removed 5 bases at V and 5 bases at J, with 19 bases between. This CDR3 spans 15 amino acids. The CDR3 DNA reads TGCGCCAGCAGACCTGAAAATTATCCCCGGGAGACCCAGTACTTC. Encoded protein: CASRPENYPRETQYF.

The chain couples TRBV4-2 to TRBJ1-2, with TRBD1 matching over 8 bases. This CDR3 contains 16 residues. The germline V gene has CDR1 LGHNA and CDR2 YNFKEQ. After removal of 5 bases from V and 2 bases from J, the junction contained 10 bases not matched to a gene. The CDR3 DNA reads as TGTGCCAGCAGCTACCGGTCGCAGGGGGCCAACTATGGCTACACCTTC. Translation: CASSYRSQGANYGYTF.

This clone was seen a handful of times. This sequence joins TRBV19 and TRBJ1-1, with a tentative D call TRBD1 (6 bases). The CDR3 runs 13 residues. Germline assignment: CDR1 LNHDA and CDR2 SQIVND (reference sequence). V was clipped by 8 bases and J by 0 bases, with 10 bases between them. CDR3 sequence: CASYGQMNTEAFF. The CDR3 DNA is TGTGCCAGTTACGGACAGATGAACACTGAAGCTTTCTTT.

The chain joins TRBV30 to TRBJ1-2; D is undetermined. Germline V gives CDR1 GTSNPN, CDR2 SVGIG (reference sequence). This CDR3 spans 13 amino acids. Trimming pared 2 bases from V and 6 bases from J, leaving 13 bases between. The CDR3 is CAWSHGGYNGYTF. The DNA of the CDR3 is TGTGCCTGGAGTCATGGAGGATACAATGGCTACACCTTC. The variable domain in full, completed from reference TRBV30 and TRBJ1-2, reads SQTIHQWPATLVQPVGSPLSLECTVEGTSNPNLYWYRQAAGRGLQLLFYSVGIGQISSEVPQNLSASRPQDRQFILSSKKLLLSDSGFYLCAWSHGGYNGYTFGSGTRLTVV.

This chain links TRBV5-1 with TRBJ2-1; the match to TRBD1 covers 8 bases. The CDR3 runs 15 residues. Trimming took 2 bases from V and 3 from J; bases not matched to a gene: 4. Germline V gives CDR1 SGHRS, CDR2 YFSETQ. As DNA, the CDR3 is TGCGCCAGCAGCTTACAGGGGGGAGTCTACAATGAGCAGTTCTTC. This encodes CASSLQGGVYNEQFF.

V is TRBV6-6 and J is TRBJ1-6; 10 bases align to TRBD1. This CDR3 is 14 amino acids long. The ends lost 2 bases at V and 8 bases at J; junction bases unmatched: 0. In germline, CDR1 is MNHNY, CDR2 SVGAGI (reference sequence). The chain's CDR3 is CASSYGQGDSPLHF. CDR3 DNA sequence: TGTGCCAGCAGTTACGGACAGGGGGATTCACCCCTCCACTTT.

This chain links TRBV15 with TRBJ1-5; possible D gene TRBD1, 6 bases. Germline V gene sequence: CDR1 LNHNV, CDR2 YYDKDF (reference sequence). This CDR3 is 15 amino acids long. Trimming left V 3 bases short and J 7 bases short, with 16 bases between. This CDR3 is CATSRTVQGTQPQHF. CDR3 nucleotides: TGTGCCACCAGCAGGACTGTACAGGGTACCCAGCCCCAGCATTTT.

V gene TRBV6-5 combines with J gene TRBJ2-3; TRBD2 is a possible D gene (5 bases). Germline CDR1 MNHEY, CDR2 SVGAGI. The CDR3 length is 13 residues. Deletions cut 8 bases from V and 2 bases from J, with 11 bases between. As DNA, the CDR3 is TGTGCCAGCCAGCGGTACTTCACAGATACGCAGTATTTT. Protein sequence: CASQRYFTDTQYF.

J is TRBJ2-7 and V is TRBV27, with D possibly TRBD1 on 7 matching bases. The V end was cut by 3 bases, the J end by 0 bases, with 9 bases between. This CDR3 is 14 amino acids long. The V gene's germline CDR1 is MNHEY and CDR2 SMNVEV (reference sequence). As DNA, the CDR3 is TGTGCCAGCAGTTTGGAGGGGGCCTCCTACGAGCAGTACTTC. This translates into CASSLEGASYEQYF.

The chain couples TRBV6-1 to TRBJ2-7, with a possible D match to TRBD2 (5 bases). With 2 bases removed from V and 3 bases from J, the gap between germline ends came to 23 bases. The germline V gene encodes CDR1 MNHNS and CDR2 SASEGT. There are 18 residues in the CDR3. The CDR3 DNA reads as TGTGCCAGCAGTGAATGGAGGAAGGGAGAGGTTTTTAACTACGAGCAGTACGTC. This sequence encodes CASSEWRKGEVFNYEQYV.

The V and J genes are TRBV10-2 and TRBJ2-6, with no clear D. The V gene lost 4 bases and the J gene lost 0 bases, with 7 bases spanning the gap. Germline V gene data show CDR1 as WSHSY and CDR2 as SAAADI. The CDR3 runs to 15 residues. DNA of the CDR3: TGCGCCAGCAGTGCTCGGTTCTCTGGGGCCAACGTCCTGACTTTC. It specifies CASSARFSGANVLTF.

The chain links TRBV6-6 to TRBJ1-1; no clear D gene. This CDR3 has 16 amino acids. Trimming removed 2 bases from V and 4 bases from J, with 17 bases in between. Germline V lookup: CDR1 MNHNY, CDR2 SVGAGI (reference sequence). The CDR3 coding sequence is TGTGCCAGCAGTTACCCCCCTGGTCGAGGATCCACTGAAGCTTTCTTT. Translated, it gives CASSYPPGRGSTEAFF.